This T cell receptor beta chain was identified in a study of CD8 T cells in Susac syndrome. CDR3 length equals 15 residues. Germline CDR1 reads MGHRA; CDR2 reads YSYEKL. V lost 0 bases to trimming and J lost 4 bases, with 13 bases between them. FACS enriched CD8+ TEMRA cells, while bulk CD8+ and CD4+ were negatively isolated. RNA amounts of roughly 0.45 to 1 ug underwent reverse transcription with random hexamers. By means of immunoSEQ multiplex PCR, TCR beta CDR3 spanning 54 Vbeta and 13 Jbeta underwent amplification. Using its own MiXCR run on the immunoSEQ multiplex PCR reads, TCRdb lists one record per CDR3 protein. This table has around 130,000 distinct CDR3 sequences, approximately 89% appearing once.

This receptor was identified in a human donor with multiple sclerosis. This rearrangement joins TRBV4-1 to TRBJ2-7, with D perhaps matching TRBD2 (6 bases). Specimen: CD8+ T cells from PBMCs. This CDR3 is CASSQDPAGTYEQYF. In DNA, the CDR3 is TGCGCCAGCAGCCAAGATCCCGCGGGAACGTACGAGCAGTACTTC.